The 26 T cell receptor beta chains listed next were all sequenced from one sample in a study of PD-L1 blockade in urothelial cancer. Sequencing used immunoSEQ multiplex PCR; TCRdb keeps in-frame clones, though not all of them. Of approximately 65,000 clones listed, 85% to 90% are singletons. Sequenced material: PBMCs, taken around atezolizumab (anti-PD-L1) treatment. These receptors were obtained from a man aged 60-69 years with urothelial cancer.

The chain has TRBV28 and TRBJ1-1, with D perhaps matching TRBD1 (6 bases). CDR3 length: 14 residues. Germline V gene lookup returns CDR1 MDHEN and CDR2 SYDVKM. V was shortened by 9 bases and J by 6 bases, with 20 bases between the two germline ends. The CDR3 nucleotides are TGTGCCAGTTCTCCCGGGGGGGCGATCGCTGAAGCTTTCTTT. Protein sequence: CASSPGGAIAEAFF.

This chain uses TRBV7-2 with TRBJ2-2, with D possibly being TRBD2 (5 bases). The CDR3 is 14 amino acids. V was shortened by 3 bases and J by 0 bases, with 5 bases between the two germline ends. Germline assignment: CDR1 SGHTA and CDR2 FQGNSA. CDR3 bases: TGTGCCAGCAGCTTGGGAGCGAACACCGGGGAGCTGTTTTTT. Its translation: CASSLGANTGELFF.

This sequence joins TRBV2 and TRBJ1-2; D unresolved. Trimming removed 10 bases from V and 2 bases from J, with 20 bases in between. The CDR3 loop spans 15 amino acids. Germline V gene sequence: CDR1 SNHLY, CDR2 FYNNEI. As DNA, the CDR3 is TGTGCCACCAGGCCCGGTGTCCGCACGAACTATGGCTACACCTTC. This codes for CATRPGVRTNYGYTF.

This clone was seen only once. The V and J genes are TRBV7-8 and TRBJ1-3, with D unclear. The germline V gene has CDR1 SGHVS and CDR2 FQNEAQ. Between the trimmed V and J ends, which lost 8 bases and 3 bases, there was a span of 11 bases. The CDR3 runs 13 residues. The CDR3 loop reads CASSREFGNTIYF. The CDR3 nucleotides are TGTGCCAGCTCTAGGGAGTTTGGAAACACCATATATTTT.

CDR3 sequence (DNA): TGTGCCAGCTCAACAGGGATGGACGAAGCTTTCTTT. This gives the protein CASSTGMDEAFF. V and J are TRBV18 and TRBJ1-1; D possibly corresponds to TRBD1 (6 bases). Germline V CDR1 and CDR2: KGHSH, LQKENI. With 5 bases removed from V and 8 bases from J, the gap between germline ends came to 12 bases. CDR3 length: 12 residues.

This clone was recorded once. The chain couples TRBV5-6 to TRBJ2-3, with D maybe TRBD2 (5 bases). The V and J ends lost 0 bases and 0 bases respectively, with 11 bases between them. There are 16 residues in the CDR3. Germline V gene lookup returns CDR1 SGHDT and CDR2 YYEEEE. In DNA, the CDR3 is TGTGCCAGCAGCTTGGCCCCGGGGAGTAGCACAGATACGCAGTATTTT. The encoded protein is CASSLAPGSSTDTQYF.

The genes are TRBV6-5 and TRBJ1-2, with unresolved D. The germline V gene has CDR1 MNHEY and CDR2 SVGAGI. The CDR3 covers 12 residues. V lost 8 bases, J lost 4 bases, and 11 bases lay in between. The CDR3 nucleotides read TGTGCCAGCCAATCCATCGGCTATGGCTACACCTTC. Residues: CASQSIGYGYTF.

The rearrangement joins TRBV10-1 to TRBJ2-7; 8 bases line up with TRBD1. The CDR3 is 14 amino acids. The V gene's germline CDR1 is WNHNN and CDR2 SYGVQD (reference sequence). J was trimmed by 5 bases and V by 2 bases; bases with no gene match: 5. For the CDR3, the DNA is TGCGCCAGCAGTGAGGCAGGGGGCAACCACGAGCAGTACTTC. Translating it yields CASSEAGGNHEQYF.

The rearrangement uses TRBV5-6 and TRBJ2-7; tentatively, D is TRBD2 (5 bases). The V end lost 2 bases, the J end lost 3 bases, and 9 bases lay between the germline ends. This CDR3 has 13 amino acids. Germline V gives CDR1 SGHDT, CDR2 YYEEEE. DNA of the CDR3: TGTGCCAGCAGCTTCTATGGGAGCTACGAGCAGTACTTC. Translating gives CASSFYGSYEQYF.

V gene TRBV27 combines with J gene TRBJ2-7; 9 nucleotides agree with TRBD1. The CDR3 totals 13 residues. After removal of 6 bases from V and 4 bases from J, the junction contained 4 bases not matched to a gene. Germline V CDR1 and CDR2: MNHEY, SMNVEV (reference sequence). The DNA for the CDR3 is TGTGCCAGCAGACAGGGGGCGTATTACGAGCAGTACTTC. It translates to CASRQGAYYEQYF.

The gene calls are TRBV5-1 and TRBJ2-5, with D possibly matching TRBD2 (5 bases). The CDR3 consists of 15 residues. Trimming removed 0 bases at V and 3 bases at J, with 12 bases between. Germline V lookup: CDR1 SGHRS, CDR2 YFSETQ. CDR3 residues: CASSLGGRVEETQYF. CDR3 in DNA: TGCGCCAGCAGCTTGGGAGGGCGGGTAGAAGAGACCCAGTACTTC.

The genes are TRBV7-2 and TRBJ1-5, with a possible D match to TRBD1 (6 bases). Germline V gene lookup returns CDR1 SGHTA and CDR2 FQGNSA. V lost 5 bases and J 0 bases, leaving 11 bases between the germline ends. This CDR3 is built from 15 residues. CDR3 bases: TGTGCCAGCAGCCCGGACAGACTTAGCAATCAGCCCCAGCATTTT. Protein product: CASSPDRLSNQPQHF.

The rearrangement links TRBV28 to TRBJ2-1, with D possibly being TRBD2 (5 bases). Deletions cut 6 bases from V and 5 bases from J, with 17 bases between. CDR3 length: 15 residues. The V gene's germline CDR1 is MDHEN and CDR2 SYDVKM. DNA for the CDR3: TGTGCCAGCAGCCTCACTAGTTTTCAACACAATGAGCAGTTCTTC. Translated, it gives CASSLTSFQHNEQFF.

The genes are TRBV5-1 and TRBJ1-5; D is unresolved. Germline V gives CDR1 SGHRS, CDR2 YFSETQ. The V end lost 1 base, the J end lost 4 bases, and 12 bases lay between the germline ends. The CDR3 is 15 residues long. CDR3 nucleotide sequence: TGCGCCAGCAGCTTGTCTGCAGGCGATAATCAGCCCCAGCATTTT. It codes for CASSLSAGDNQPQHF.

The V call is TRBV9, the J call TRBJ1-2; 9 bases are a match to TRBD1. The CDR3 consists of 15 residues. Trimming took 6 bases from V and 3 from J; bases not matched to a gene: 9. Germline CDR1 SGDLS, CDR2 YYNGEE. In DNA, the CDR3 is TGTGCCAGCAACGGACAGGGGAATTCGTACTATGGCTACACCTTC. Translated, it gives CASNGQGNSYYGYTF.

This chain uses TRBV5-8 with TRBJ2-5, with D maybe TRBD2 (5 bases). CDR3 length: 17 residues. Germline CDR1 SGHTS, CDR2 YDEGEE. V gave up 2 bases and J gave up 3 bases, with 20 bases separating them. This CDR3 reads CASSFKRAAGGKETQYF. In DNA form, the CDR3 reads TGTGCCAGCAGCTTTAAAAGAGCGGCGGGTGGCAAAGAGACCCAGTACTTC.

This clone came up once. The genes are TRBV5-6 and TRBJ2-3, with TRBD1 matching 8 bases. The CDR3 totals 15 residues. Germline values: CDR1 SGHDT, CDR2 YYEEEE. The V segment lost 0 bases and the J segment 5 bases; nucleotides outside the gene matches: 5. The CDR3, as DNA: TGTGCCAGCAGCTTGGGCAGGGGGCGCGGAGATACGCAGTATTTT. This encodes CASSLGRGRGDTQYF.

This clone occurred once. The chain has TRBV14 and TRBJ2-7; tentative D call: TRBD2 (5 bases). Germline-derived CDR1 and CDR2 are SGHDN and FVKESK. Trimming took off 4 bases at V and 5 bases at J, with 9 bases between the two ends. The CDR3 consists of 12 residues. The CDR3, as DNA: TGTGCCAGCAGCCCCGGAGGCCACGAGCAGTACTTC. It encodes CASSPGGHEQYF. The whole variable domain, remainder taken from reference TRBV14 and TRBJ2-7, is EAGVTQFPSHSVIEKGQTVTLRCDPISGHDNLYWYRRVMGKEIKFLLHFVKESKQDESGMPNNRFLAERTGGTYSTLKVQPAELEDSGVYFCASSPGGHEQYFGPGTRLTVT.

The chain is built from TRBV11-2 and TRBJ2-7; no definite D call. Germline CDR1 reads SGHAT; CDR2 reads FQNNGV. This CDR3 contains 11 residues. Trimming removed 1 base at V and 7 bases at J, with 5 bases between. The CDR3 loop is CASSLGPEQYF. The CDR3 region has the DNA TGTGCCAGCAGCTTAGGGCCTGAGCAGTACTTC.

The chain carries TRBV4-2 and TRBJ1-5; D is uncertain. The CDR3 consists of 14 residues. The germline V gene has CDR1 LGHNA and CDR2 YNFKEQ. With 0 bases removed from V and 2 bases from J, the gap between germline ends came to 5 bases. The CDR3 loop is CASSQERGNQPQHF. CDR3 DNA sequence: TGTGCCAGCAGCCAAGAGAGGGGCAATCAGCCCCAGCATTTT.

The genes are TRBV6-5 and TRBJ1-4; D might be TRBD1 (6 bases). Deletions cut 0 bases from V and 2 bases from J, with 10 bases between. The CDR3 loop spans 16 amino acids. Germline CDR1 MNHEY, CDR2 SVGAGI. The CDR3 DNA sequence: TGTGCCAGCAGTTACTCGCGGGGGGCGACTAATGAAAAACTGTTTTTT. The encoded protein is CASSYSRGATNEKLFF.

The chain combines TRBV18 with TRBJ2-1, with D possibly matching TRBD1 (5 bases). Trimming shortened V by 3 bases and J by 5 bases, and 14 bases separated the two germline ends. Germline CDR1 is KGHSH and CDR2 is LQKENI. The CDR3 is 15 amino acids. In DNA form, the CDR3 reads TGTGCCAGCTCACCCAGAGCGACAGAAGACAATGAGCAGTTCTTC. This codes for CASSPRATEDNEQFF.

This chain connects TRBV28 to TRBJ1-1; 7 bases line up with TRBD1. V dropped 5 bases and J dropped 3; count of bases not matched to a gene: 9. This CDR3 comprises 15 residues. From germline, CDR1 is MDHEN and CDR2 SYDVKM. Here the CDR3 reads CASSLRITGDTEAFF. The CDR3 nucleotides read TGTGCCAGCAGTCTAAGGATTACAGGGGACACTGAAGCTTTCTTT.

The CDR3 loop reads CASSIDPTGVDTQYF. In nucleotides, the CDR3 is TGTGCCAGTAGTATAGACCCAACCGGGGTTGATACGCAGTATTTT. V and J are TRBV19 and TRBJ2-3; possibly TRBD2 for D (5 bases). Germline V gene sequence: CDR1 LNHDA, CDR2 SQIVND (reference sequence). The V and J ends lost 0 bases and 6 bases respectively, with 13 bases between them. The CDR3 is 15 amino acids.

V usage is TRBV27 and J usage is TRBJ1-6; D unresolved. The CDR3 has 14 residues. Trimming took 6 bases from V and 2 from J, leaving 8 bases between them. Germline CDR1 reads MNHEY; CDR2 reads SMNVEV (reference sequence). CDR3 amino acids: CASRGGTYNSPLHF. The CDR3 nucleotides read TGTGCCAGCAGGGGAGGGACCTATAATTCACCCCTCCACTTT.

This clone occurred a few times. The chain uses TRBV6-5 and TRBJ1-2, with unresolved D. CDR1 and CDR2 from the germline V gene are MNHEY and SVGAGI. The CDR3 consists of 15 residues. V lost 6 bases to trimming and J lost 4 bases, with 18 bases between them. CDR3 nucleotides: TGTGCCAGCAGCCCCGAGAGAGGGCCCCTCTATGGCTACACCTTC. This gives the protein CASSPERGPLYGYTF.